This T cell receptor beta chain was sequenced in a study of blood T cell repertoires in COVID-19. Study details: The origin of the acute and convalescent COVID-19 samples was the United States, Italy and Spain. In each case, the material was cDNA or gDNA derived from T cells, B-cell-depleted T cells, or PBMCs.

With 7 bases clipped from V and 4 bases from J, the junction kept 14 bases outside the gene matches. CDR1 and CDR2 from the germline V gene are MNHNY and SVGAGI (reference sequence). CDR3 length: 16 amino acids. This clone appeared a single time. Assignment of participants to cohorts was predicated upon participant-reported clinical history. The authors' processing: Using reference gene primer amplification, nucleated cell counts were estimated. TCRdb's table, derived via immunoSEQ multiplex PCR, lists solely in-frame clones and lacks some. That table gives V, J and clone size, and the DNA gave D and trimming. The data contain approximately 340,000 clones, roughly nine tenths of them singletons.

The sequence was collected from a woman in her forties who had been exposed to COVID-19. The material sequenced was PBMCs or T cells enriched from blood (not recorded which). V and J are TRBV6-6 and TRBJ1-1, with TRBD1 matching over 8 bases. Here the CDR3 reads CASNSGTGLGVTEAFF. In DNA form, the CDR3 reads TGTGCCAGCAACTCTGGGACAGGTCTCGGGGTCACTGAAGCTTTCTTT.